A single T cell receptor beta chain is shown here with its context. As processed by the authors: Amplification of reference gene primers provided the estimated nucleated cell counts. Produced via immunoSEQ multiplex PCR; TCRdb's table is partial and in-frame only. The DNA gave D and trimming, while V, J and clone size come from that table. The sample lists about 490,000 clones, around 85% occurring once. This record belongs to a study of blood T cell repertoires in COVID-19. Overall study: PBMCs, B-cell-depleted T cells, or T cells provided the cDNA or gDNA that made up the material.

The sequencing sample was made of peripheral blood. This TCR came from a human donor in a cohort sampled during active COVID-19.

The CDR3: CASRPYSDTEAFF. The CDR3 DNA reads as TGTGCCAGTAGGCCCTACAGTGACACTGAAGCTTTCTTT. This chain uses TRBV19 with TRBJ1-1; D is undetermined. The CDR3 is 13 amino acids. Germline CDR1 and CDR2: LNHDA and SQIVND (reference sequence). Trimming removed 6 bases from V and 3 bases from J, with 11 bases in between.